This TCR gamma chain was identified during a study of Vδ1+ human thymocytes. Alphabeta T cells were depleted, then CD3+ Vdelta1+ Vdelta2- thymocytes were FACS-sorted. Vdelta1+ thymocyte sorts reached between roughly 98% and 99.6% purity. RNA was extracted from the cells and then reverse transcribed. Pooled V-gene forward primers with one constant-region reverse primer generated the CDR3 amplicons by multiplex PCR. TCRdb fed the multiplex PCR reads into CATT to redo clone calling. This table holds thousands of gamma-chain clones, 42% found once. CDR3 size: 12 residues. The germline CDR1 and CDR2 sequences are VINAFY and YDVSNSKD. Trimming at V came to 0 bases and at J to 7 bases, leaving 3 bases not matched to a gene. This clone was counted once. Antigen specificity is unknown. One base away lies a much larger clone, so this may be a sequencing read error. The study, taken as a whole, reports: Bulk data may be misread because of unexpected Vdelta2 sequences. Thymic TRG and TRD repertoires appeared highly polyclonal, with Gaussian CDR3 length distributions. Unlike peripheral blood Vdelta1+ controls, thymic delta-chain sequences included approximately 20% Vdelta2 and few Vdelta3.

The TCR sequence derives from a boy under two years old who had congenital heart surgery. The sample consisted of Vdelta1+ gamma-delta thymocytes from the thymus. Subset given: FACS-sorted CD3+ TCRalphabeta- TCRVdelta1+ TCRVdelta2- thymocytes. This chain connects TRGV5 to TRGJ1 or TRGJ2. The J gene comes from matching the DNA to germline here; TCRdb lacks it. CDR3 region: CATWDRSYKKLF. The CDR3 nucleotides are TGTGCCACCTGGGACAGGTCCTATAAGAAACTCTTT.